Reported below is one TCR beta chain. An amount of RNA that ranged from 0.5 to 1 ug was reverse transcribed with random hexamers. From the immunoSEQ multiplex PCR reads, TCRdb called clonotypes with MiXCR, one entry per CDR3 protein. Here the sample spans about 77,000 distinct CDR3 sequences, approximately 94% being singletons. The data were taken from a study of CD8 T cells in Susac syndrome. There are 15 residues in the CDR3. Trimming left V 1 base short and J 9 bases short, with 19 bases between. Germline CDR1 DFQATT, CDR2 SNEGSKA (reference sequence). This sequence originates from a human donor with Susac syndrome. The specimen sequenced was CD4+ T cells from PBMCs. The J gene is TRBJ1-5, the V gene TRBV20-1, with D uncertain. The CDR3 sequence: CSARVSQALTGPQHF. The CDR3 region has the DNA TGCAGTGCTAGAGTTTCCCAGGCTTTAACCGGGCCCCAGCATTTT.